This TCR beta chain was captured in a study of CD4+ T cells in melanoma. Overall study results and limits: Neoantigen-specific CD4+ T cells in melanoma reportedly had diverse differentiation states. CD8+ T cell, macrophage and B cell function reportedly correlated with neoantigen-specific CD4+ T cells.

The data were produced by immunoSEQ multiplex PCR, yet TCRdb's version contains in-frame clones alone and is incomplete. The table shows 15,000 to 20,000 clones, with roughly 80% occurring only once. This clone was seen a single time. What it binds is not known. The sequenced sample consisted of cells from a culture (not recorded whether cultured in vitro). The receptor was isolated from a human donor with melanoma.

CDR3 residues: CASRAGGDSYEQYF. CDR3 sequence (DNA): TGTGCCAGCAGAGCGGGGGGCGATTCCTACGAGCAGTACTTC. The chain joins TRBV11-2 to TRBJ2-7; 9 nucleotides align to TRBD2. Losses at the gene ends were 6 bases for V and 1 base for J; bases not matched to a gene: 4. From germline, CDR1 is SGHAT and CDR2 FQNNGV. The CDR3 is 14 amino acids.